This T cell receptor beta chain was sequenced in a study of cytomegalovirus exposure and HLA in healthy donors. Study-wide findings and caveats: A later analysis showed TCR association rates differing by HLA locus, peaking at DRB1 and lowest at HLA-C. What a later analysis reportedly showed was that an Asian-associated ancestry cluster had fewer N-insertions than the roughly 670-donor mean.

Worth noting for this clone: Its antigen is unknown.

PCR used 60 Vbeta primers and 13 Jbeta primers. Sequenced by immunoSEQ multiplex PCR; TCRdb stores in-frame clones only, minus some. The sample lists approximately 160,000 clones, 70% to 90% occurring once. V lost 5 bases and J 0 bases, leaving 13 bases between the germline ends. The CDR3 contains 15 residues. The germline gives CDR1 MDHEN, CDR2 SYDVKM. The TCR was taken from a woman between 18 and 30 years old in good health and CMV-seronegative. The sequenced material came from PBMCs. The V call is TRBV28, the J call TRBJ1-1; a weak D match, TRBD1 (5 bases). CDR3 in amino acids: CASSPPRVMNTEAFF. CDR3 DNA: TGTGCCAGCAGTCCTCCCAGGGTCATGAACACTGAAGCTTTCTTT.